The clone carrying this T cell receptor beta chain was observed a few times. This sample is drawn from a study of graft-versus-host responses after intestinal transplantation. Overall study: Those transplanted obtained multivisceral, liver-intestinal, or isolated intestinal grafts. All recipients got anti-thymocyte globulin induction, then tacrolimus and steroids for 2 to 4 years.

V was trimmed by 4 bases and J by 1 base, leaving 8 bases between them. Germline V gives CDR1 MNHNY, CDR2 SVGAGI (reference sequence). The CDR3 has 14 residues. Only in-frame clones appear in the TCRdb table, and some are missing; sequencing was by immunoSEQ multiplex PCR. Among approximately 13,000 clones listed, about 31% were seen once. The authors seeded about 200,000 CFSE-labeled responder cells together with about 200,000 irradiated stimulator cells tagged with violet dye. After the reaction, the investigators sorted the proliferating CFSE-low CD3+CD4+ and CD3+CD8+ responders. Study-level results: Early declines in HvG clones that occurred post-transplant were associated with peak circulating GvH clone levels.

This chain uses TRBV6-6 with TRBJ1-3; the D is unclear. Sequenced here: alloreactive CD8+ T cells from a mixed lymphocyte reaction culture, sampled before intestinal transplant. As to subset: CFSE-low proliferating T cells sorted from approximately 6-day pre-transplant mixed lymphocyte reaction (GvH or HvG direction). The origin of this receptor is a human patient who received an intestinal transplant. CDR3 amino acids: CASSFLDSGNTIYF. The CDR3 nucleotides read TGTGCCAGCAGTTTTTTGGATTCTGGAAACACCATATATTTT.